These 8 T cell receptor beta chains were all obtained from the same sample, sequenced in a study of OX40 agonist ivuxolimab in advanced cancers. The method was immunoSEQ multiplex PCR; TCRdb's version includes in-frame clones alone and lacks a portion of them. In the table there are approximately 65,000 clones, 87% of which are singletons. The source was CD4+ or CD8+ T cells sorted from blood, collected in a trial of the OX40 agonist ivuxolimab. The receptors stem from an adult with an advanced solid tumor such as melanoma, head and neck, liver or kidney cancer.

The CDR3 DNA follows: TGTGCCAGTACCAGGGGAGGTGAGCAGTTCTTC. Translating it yields CASTRGGEQFF. J is TRBJ2-1 and V is TRBV19; perhaps D is TRBD1 or TRBD2 (6 bases each). Trimming removed 7 bases at V and 9 bases at J, with 10 bases between. Germline CDR1 LNHDA, CDR2 SQIVND (reference sequence). The CDR3 sequence is 11 residues long.

The sample holds one count of this clone. The rearrangement uses TRBV19 and TRBJ2-7; 7 bases agree with TRBD1. CDR3 length: 16 amino acids. The ends lost 3 bases at V and 4 bases at J; junction bases unmatched: 12. Germline V gene sequence: CDR1 LNHDA, CDR2 SQIVND (reference sequence). The CDR3 DNA reads as TGTGCCAGTAGTATTGGCACAGGGGCGCAGGGTTACGAGCAGTACTTC. This encodes CASSIGTGAQGYEQYF. The full variable domain, rest sourced from reference TRBV19 and TRBJ2-7, is DGGITQSPKYLFRKEGQNVTLSCEQNLNHDAMYWYRQDPGQGLRLIYYSQIVNDFQKGDIAEGYSVSREKKESFPLTVTSAQKNPTAFYLCASSIGTGAQGYEQYFGPGTRLTVT.

Points on this clone: Compared with germline, one end of the junction differs, possibly owing to a read error. J is TRBJ1-1 and V is TRBV7-2; 8 nucleotides agree with TRBD1. Germline V lookup: CDR1 SGHTA, CDR2 FQGNSA. The CDR3 is made up of 13 amino acids. CDR3 coding DNA: TGTGCCGGCAGCAAAACAGGGGGCACTGAAGCTTTCTTT. Its translation is CAGSKTGGTEAFF.

The chain carries TRBV5-1 and TRBJ1-5; 10 bases map to TRBD1. This CDR3 is 14 amino acids long. V was clipped by 4 bases and J by 9 bases; unmatched bases: 7. Per the germline V gene, CDR1 is SGHRS and CDR2 is YFSETQ. CDR3 amino acids: CASSRGTGVGPQHF. The DNA of the CDR3 is TGCGCCAGCAGCCGTGGGACAGGGGTCGGGCCCCAGCATTTT.

The chain carries TRBV9 and TRBJ1-3; D not certain. Trimming took 0 bases from V and 0 from J, leaving 13 bases between them. This CDR3 is 17 amino acids long. Per the germline V gene, CDR1 is SGDLS and CDR2 is YYNGEE. The DNA for the CDR3 is TGTGCCAGCAGCGTAGCTACCGGGCAGCTCTCTGGAAACACCATATATTTT. This translates into CASSVATGQLSGNTIYF.

This clone came up a few times. The gene calls are TRBV27 and TRBJ1-2; D call uncertain. This CDR3 region has 12 residues. The ends were cut back, 6 bases at V and 7 bases at J, with 12 bases in the middle. CDR1 and CDR2 (germline): MNHEY, SMNVEV (reference sequence). The CDR3 protein is CASRGSAGGYTF. In nucleotides, the CDR3 is TGTGCCAGCAGGGGCTCGGCGGGTGGCTACACCTTC.

J is TRBJ2-1 and V is TRBV11-2; 7 nucleotides align to TRBD1. J gave up 9 bases and V 6 bases, and 2 bases lay outside the gene matches. CDR3 length: 11 residues. From germline, CDR1 is SGHAT and CDR2 FQNNGV. The CDR3 DNA reads TGTGCCAGCAGACAGGGGACTGAGCAGTTCTTC. Translation: CASRQGTEQFF.

J is TRBJ2-7 and V is TRBV28; 8 bases map to TRBD1. Germline CDR1 and CDR2: MDHEN and SYDVKM. This CDR3 is built from 12 residues. CDR3 nucleotides: TGTGTCACCATCTTAGGGACAGGCGAGCAGTACTTC. This gives the protein CVTILGTGEQYF.